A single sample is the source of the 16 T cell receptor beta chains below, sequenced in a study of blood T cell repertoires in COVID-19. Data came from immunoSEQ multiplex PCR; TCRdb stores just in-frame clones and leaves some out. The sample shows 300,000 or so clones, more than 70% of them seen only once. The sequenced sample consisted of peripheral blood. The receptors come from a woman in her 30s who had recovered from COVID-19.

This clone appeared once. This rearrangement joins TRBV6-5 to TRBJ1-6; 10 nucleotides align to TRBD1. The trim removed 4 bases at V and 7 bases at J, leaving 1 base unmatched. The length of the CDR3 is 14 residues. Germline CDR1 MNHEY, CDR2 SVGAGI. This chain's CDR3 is CASSLDRGNSPLHF. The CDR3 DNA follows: TGTGCCAGCAGTTTGGACAGGGGGAATTCACCCCTCCACTTT.

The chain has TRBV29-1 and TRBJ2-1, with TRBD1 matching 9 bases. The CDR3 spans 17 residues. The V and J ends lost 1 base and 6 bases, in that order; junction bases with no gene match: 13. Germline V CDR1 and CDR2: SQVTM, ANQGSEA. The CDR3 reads CSVEVLEGGQGSNEQFF. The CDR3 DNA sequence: TGCAGCGTTGAAGTGTTAGAAGGGGGACAGGGCAGCAATGAGCAGTTCTTC.

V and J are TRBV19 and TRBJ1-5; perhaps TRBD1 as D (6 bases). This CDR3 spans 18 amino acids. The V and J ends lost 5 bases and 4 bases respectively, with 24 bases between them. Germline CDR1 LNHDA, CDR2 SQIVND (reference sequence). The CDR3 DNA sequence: TGTGCCAGTAGTTCGAGGGGCAGGGGCTTCGCGGGTAATCAGCCCCAGCATTTT. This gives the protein CASSSRGRGFAGNQPQHF.

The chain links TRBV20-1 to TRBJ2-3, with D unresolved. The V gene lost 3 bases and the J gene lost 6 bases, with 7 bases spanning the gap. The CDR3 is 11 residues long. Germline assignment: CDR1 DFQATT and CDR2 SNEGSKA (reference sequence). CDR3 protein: CSASSFDTQYF. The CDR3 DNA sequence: TGCAGTGCTAGTTCCTTTGATACGCAGTATTTT.

The CDR3 reads CASTTGLGYGYTF. CDR3 nucleotides: TGTGCCAGCACCACAGGGTTAGGTTATGGCTACACCTTC. V usage is TRBV2 and J usage is TRBJ1-2; a weak D match, TRBD1 (6 bases). Germline loops: CDR1 SNHLY, CDR2 FYNNEI. Trimming took 7 bases from V and 5 from J, leaving 14 bases between them. This CDR3 is built from 13 residues.

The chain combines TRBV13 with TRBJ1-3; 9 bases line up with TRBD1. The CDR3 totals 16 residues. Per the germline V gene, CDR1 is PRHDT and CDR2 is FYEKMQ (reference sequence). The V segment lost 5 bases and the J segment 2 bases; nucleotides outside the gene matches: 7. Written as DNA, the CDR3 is TGTGCCAGCAGCCGGGGACAGGGTCGAACTGGAAACACCATATATTTT. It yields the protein CASSRGQGRTGNTIYF.

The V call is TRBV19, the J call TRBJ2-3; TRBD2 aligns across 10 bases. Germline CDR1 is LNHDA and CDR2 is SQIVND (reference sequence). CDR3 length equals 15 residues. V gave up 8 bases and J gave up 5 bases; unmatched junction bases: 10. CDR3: CASSDSGGPEDTQYF. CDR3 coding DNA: TGTGCCAGTTCGGATAGCGGGGGGCCCGAAGATACGCAGTATTTT.

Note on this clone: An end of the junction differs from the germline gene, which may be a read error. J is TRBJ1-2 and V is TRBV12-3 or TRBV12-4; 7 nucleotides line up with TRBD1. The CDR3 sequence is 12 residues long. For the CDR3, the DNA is TGTGCCAGCAGTGGGACAGTTTATGGCTCCACCTTC. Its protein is CASSGTVYGSTF.

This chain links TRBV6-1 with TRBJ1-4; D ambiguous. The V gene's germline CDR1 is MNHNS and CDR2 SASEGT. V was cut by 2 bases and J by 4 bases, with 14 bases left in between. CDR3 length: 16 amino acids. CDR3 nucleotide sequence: TGTGCCAGCAGTGAAAATGAGAGAGGGATTAATGAAAAACTGTTTTTT. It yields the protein CASSENERGINEKLFF.

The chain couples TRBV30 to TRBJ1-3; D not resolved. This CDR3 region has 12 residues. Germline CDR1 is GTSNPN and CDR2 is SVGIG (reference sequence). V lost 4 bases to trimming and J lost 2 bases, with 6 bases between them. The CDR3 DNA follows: TGTGCCTGGATCGGAGCTGGAAACACCATATATTTT. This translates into CAWIGAGNTIYF.

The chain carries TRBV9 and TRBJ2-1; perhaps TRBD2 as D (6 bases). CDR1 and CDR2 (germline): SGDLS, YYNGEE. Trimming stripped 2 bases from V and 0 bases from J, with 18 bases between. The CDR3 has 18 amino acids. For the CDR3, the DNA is TGTGCCAGCAGCGTTAGTGGATTAGCGGTATACTCCTACAATGAGCAGTTCTTC. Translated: CASSVSGLAVYSYNEQFF.

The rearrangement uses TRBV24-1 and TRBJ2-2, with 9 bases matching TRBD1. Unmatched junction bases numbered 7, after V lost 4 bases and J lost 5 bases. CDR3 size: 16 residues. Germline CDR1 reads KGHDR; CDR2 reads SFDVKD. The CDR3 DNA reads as TGTGCCACCAGTGACGCTCGGACAGGGGCGACCGGGGAGCTGTTTTTT. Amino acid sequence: CATSDARTGATGELFF.

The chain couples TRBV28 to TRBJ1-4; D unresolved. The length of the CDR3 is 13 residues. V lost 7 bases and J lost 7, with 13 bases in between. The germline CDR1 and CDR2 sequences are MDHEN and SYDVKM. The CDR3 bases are TGTGCCAGCACCCGTCGGAGTACTGAAAAACTGTTTTTT. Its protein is CASTRRSTEKLFF.

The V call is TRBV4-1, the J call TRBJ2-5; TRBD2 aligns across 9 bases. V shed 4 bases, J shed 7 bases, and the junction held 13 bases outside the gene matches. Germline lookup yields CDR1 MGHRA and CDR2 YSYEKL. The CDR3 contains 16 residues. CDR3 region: CASSLAGEPPLTTQYF. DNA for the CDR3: TGCGCCAGCAGCCTAGCGGGGGAGCCTCCTTTGACGACCCAGTACTTC.

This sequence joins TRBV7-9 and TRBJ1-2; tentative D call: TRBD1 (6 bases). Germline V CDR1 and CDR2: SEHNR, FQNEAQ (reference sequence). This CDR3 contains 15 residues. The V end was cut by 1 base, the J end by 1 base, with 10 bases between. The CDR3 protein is CASSLGTESNYGYTF. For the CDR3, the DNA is TGTGCCAGCAGCTTAGGGACAGAAAGTAACTATGGCTACACCTTC.

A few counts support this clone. In nucleotides, the CDR3 is TGTGCCAGCAGCTTAGGCACAGGTAGTGACAATCAGCCCCAGCATTTT. This encodes CASSLGTGSDNQPQHF. V and J are TRBV7-6 and TRBJ1-5, with D perhaps matching TRBD1 (5 bases). The V gene lost 1 base and the J gene lost 3 bases, with 13 bases spanning the gap. From germline, CDR1 is SGHVS and CDR2 FNYEAQ. CDR3 length: 16 amino acids.